A selection of T cell receptor beta chains follows, all from one sample in a study of shared clonotypes between healthy human individuals. The protocol was immunoSEQ multiplex PCR, while the TCRdb copy is restricted to in-frame clones and leaves out a portion. The data show 730,000 or so clones, around 72% seen once. Sequencing input: memory CD4+ T cells sorted from blood. The receptors were sampled from a woman aged 25 to 39 in good health. Each CDR3 is given without its conserved first and last residue. D genes are given only for firm matches. Clone size is not always given. Where it is, it says once, few, many or a class for expanded clones.

abundance	v_gene	j_gene	d_gene	CDR3aa
NA	TRBV5-1	TRBJ2-2	NA	ASKLLVGNTGELF
NA	TRBV19	TRBJ2-2	NA	ASRRQDTNTGELF
NA	TRBV19	TRBJ1-1	TRBD1	ATKGGRGLMRVGMNTEAF
NA	TRBV7-3	TRBJ2-1	NA	ASSPMGGTDEQF
NA	TRBV7-2	TRBJ2-2	NA	ASTLAGLPLSAGELF
NA	TRBV15	TRBJ2-1	NA	ATSAGRPSYNEQF
NA	TRBV18	TRBJ1-2	TRBD1	ASSPGDSFYGYT
once	TRBV7-9	TRBJ2-3	NA	ASSLSGKEADTQY
NA	TRBV27	TRBJ2-7	TRBD2	ASASGRASYEQY
NA	TRBV4-1	TRBJ2-7	TRBD1	ASSPLGGQVIRAYEQY
few	TRBV28	TRBJ1-3	NA	ASSLQVAGAISGNTIY
NA	TRBV5-1	TRBJ2-5	NA	ASSLVSGQETQY
NA	TRBV7-9	TRBJ2-7	TRBD1	ASSADRGGYEQY
NA	TRBV27	TRBJ2-7	TRBD1	ASSNGQGGHYEQY
once	TRBV7-2	TRBJ2-6	NA	ASSLTGTGANVLT
NA	TRBV10-1	TRBJ2-1	NA	ASSESGPNEQF
NA	TRBV7-9	TRBJ2-1	TRBD1	ASSSRDRGLNEQF
once	TRBV7-9	TRBJ2-5	TRBD2	ASRLSSGSETQY
NA	TRBV12-5	TRBJ1-1	NA	ASGFQAGDRAF
once	TRBV5-1	TRBJ2-7	NA	ASSLAGSRQREQY
NA	TRBV10-3	TRBJ2-3	TRBD2	ACTPRAGAEDTQY
NA	TRBV2	TRBJ2-1	TRBD2	ASIPLGLFGANEQF
NA	TRBV7-3	TRBJ2-2	NA	ASSLNGPGDTGELF
NA	TRBV28	TRBJ1-2	TRBD1	ASKRQGWFGYGYT
NA	TRBV5-4	TRBJ1-2	TRBD1	ASSLAGQGDYGYT
NA	TRBV28	TRBJ2-7	NA	ASRWGTSGLEQY
few	TRBV19	TRBJ2-7	TRBD1	ASSTHRGYEQY
NA	TRBV14	TRBJ2-7	TRBD1	ASSEDRGSPYEQY
NA	TRBV18	TRBJ1-2	TRBD1	ASSPRTGELGYT
NA	TRBV5-4	TRBJ2-7	TRBD1	ASSSPLGTGSPYEQY
NA	TRBV28	TRBJ2-7	NA	ASSTVGGGTPYEQY
NA	TRBV2	TRBJ1-2	TRBD1	ASRPTGFIYGYT
few	TRBV14	TRBJ2-5	NA	ASSQVGTTGETQY
NA	TRBV5-1	TRBJ2-3	TRBD2	ASSPDLAGGTDTQY
NA	TRBV9	TRBJ2-1	NA	ASSTLGGNEQF
NA	TRBV5-1	TRBJ2-5	NA	ASSGTGQETQY
NA	TRBV5-6	TRBJ2-7	TRBD2	ASSPLGGSSYEQY
NA	TRBV18	TRBJ1-2	TRBD1	ASSPGTGGIDGYT
NA	TRBV20-1	TRBJ2-1	NA	SARPSNEQF
NA	TRBV29-1	TRBJ1-1	NA	SVDVQMNTEAF
NA	TRBV2	TRBJ1-5	NA	ASTNNGNSNQPQH
NA	TRBV28	TRBJ2-5	NA	ASSFKQVSRETQY
NA	TRBV18	TRBJ1-1	NA	ASSQAQRGGTEAF
NA	TRBV11-2	TRBJ2-5	NA	ASSLAHLETQY
NA	TRBV18	TRBJ1-5	NA	ASSPGSGNQPQH
NA	TRBV5-1	TRBJ2-7	NA	ASSYPGTSGEQY
once	TRBV30	TRBJ1-1	NA	AWSVLGANTEAF
few	TRBV27	TRBJ1-5	TRBD1	ASSEGQVNQPQH
NA	TRBV27	TRBJ2-7	TRBD1	ASSLGTGAYEQY
NA	TRBV7-2	TRBJ2-6	NA	ASSLQGANVLT